The clone carrying this T cell receptor (beta chain) has at least ten counts. The antigen is undetermined. The data were obtained in a study of T cells in Graves' hyperthyroidism and ophthalmopathy. About the research overall: Peripheral blood was collected at initial diagnosis, before any treatment. Study outcomes and limitations: Among thyroid clonotypes expanded above 0.001, most also appeared in blood.

Using RNA transcripts as the source, TCR beta CDR3 regions were amplified. Initially, a first-round RT-PCR of the TCR CDR3 employed the HTBI primer set. TCRdb reanalysed the multiplex PCR reads using MiXCR and keeps one entry per CDR3 protein. The sample records 700,000 to 950,000 distinct CDR3 sequences, roughly a third being singletons. Diagnostic assessment was based on clinical symptoms, serum thyroxine and TRAb, thyroid ultrasound and orbital computed tomography. The CDR3 runs to 13 residues. Trimming cost V 1 base and J 1 base, with 4 bases left between them. Per the germline V gene, CDR1 is PRHDT and CDR2 is FYEKMQ (reference sequence).

The specimen sequenced was blood. The origin of this receptor is a woman aged 40 to 50 with Graves' hyperthyroidism. The chain carries TRBV13 and TRBJ1-1; D not resolved. The DNA for the CDR3 is TGTGCCAGCAGCTTAGCCACGAACACTGAAGCTTTCTTT. Amino acid sequence: CASSLATNTEAFF.